This T cell receptor (beta chain) was retrieved from a study of human T cells and chemical hapten exposure. Study observations and caveats: TCRs whose frequency exceeded 1 in 1000 remained the same following DPC sensitization.

The J segment lost 3 bases and the V segment lost 5 bases, leaving 5 bases of the junction unmatched. Germline values: CDR1 MNHNS, CDR2 SASEGT. The CDR3 totals 15 residues. A note on this clonotype: Antigen specificity is unknown.

Attachment of unique molecular identifiers to individual cDNA molecules was performed in the library. Original processing methods: Sample TCR counts, which ranged from 23,224 to 690,600, had a median of 95,638. MiXCR, applied by TCRdb to the RACE reads, yields one record per CDR3 protein. In this record, the V and J calls reflect TCRdb's handling and not the investigators' own analysis. The table has tens of thousands of distinct CDR3 sequences, more than 9% seen once. Time point noted: patch test 1, 2 weeks after DPC sensitization. Treatment specified: therapeutic diphenylcyclopropenone sensitization with weekly scalp DPC.

The gene calls are TRBV6-1 and TRBJ2-3; 10 nucleotides agree with TRBD2. The receptor comes from a man between 35 and 55 years old with alopecia areata. Some clones in this sample may be carry-over from other donors' samples. Sequencing was performed on whole blood, taken in connection with sensitization to the hapten diphenylcyclopropenone (DPC). The CDR3: CASSSSGSLTDTQYF. In DNA, the CDR3 is TGTGCCAGCAGTTCTAGCGGGAGTTTAACAGATACGCAGTATTTT.